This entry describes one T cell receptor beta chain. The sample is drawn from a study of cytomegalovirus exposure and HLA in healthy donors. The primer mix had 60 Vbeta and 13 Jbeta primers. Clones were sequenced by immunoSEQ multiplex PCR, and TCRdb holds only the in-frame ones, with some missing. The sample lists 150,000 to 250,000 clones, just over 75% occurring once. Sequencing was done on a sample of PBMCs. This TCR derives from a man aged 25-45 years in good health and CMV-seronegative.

DNA for the CDR3: TGCGCCAGCAGCCAAGTTGGGAGGTCCTACGAGCAGTACTTC. This translates into CASSQVGRSYEQYF. The chain links TRBV4-1 to TRBJ2-7; D is perhaps TRBD2 (6 bases). Germline V gene sequence: CDR1 MGHRA, CDR2 YSYEKL. V lost 1 base and J lost 1, with 8 bases in between. The CDR3 is 14 amino acids.